This T cell receptor beta chain derives from a study of blood T cell repertoires in COVID-19. Study in general: The United States, Italy and Spain provided the acute and convalescent COVID-19 samples. T cells, B-cell-depleted T cells, or PBMCs provided the cDNA or gDNA that served as material.

The CDR3 sequence is 18 residues long. The ends lost 3 bases at V and 0 bases at J; junction bases unmatched: 5. Germline CDR1 LNHDA, CDR2 SQIVND (reference sequence). Original processing notes: Reference gene primer amplification yielded estimated nucleated cell counts. Measured with immunoSEQ multiplex PCR; TCRdb has only the in-frame clones, and not every one. For V, J and clone size, that table is used; D and trimming come from the DNA. The repertoire holds roughly 260,000 clones, with around 87% as singletons. The clonotype originates from a woman aged 50 to 60 who had recovered from COVID-19. Material: peripheral blood. The V gene is TRBV19, the J gene TRBJ2-6; 10 bases map to TRBD1. The DNA for the CDR3 is TGTGCCAGTAGTATCCGGGGACAGGGGCCCTCTGGGGCCAACGTCCTGACTTTC. It encodes CASSIRGQGPSGANVLTF.